The present T cell receptor beta chain was sequenced within a study of shared clonotypes between healthy human individuals. Study information: Three plates were used per donor for CD4 naive, three for CD4 memory, two for CD8 naive and one for CD8 memory.

About this clone itself: What it binds is not known.

Naive CD8 isolation took CD45RO-negative cells positively selected for CCR7 and excluded terminally differentiated effector memory CD45RA+ cells. Sequencing used immunoSEQ multiplex PCR; TCRdb keeps in-frame clones, though not all of them. The sample lists about 2.2 million clones; 80% to 95% were seen once. The CDR3 loop spans 15 amino acids. V lost 5 bases to trimming and J lost 2 bases, with 14 bases between them. Looked up from germline, CDR1 is SGHTA and CDR2 is FQGTGA. Notes on the study in general: Roughly 5% of naive CD4 clonotypes were shared across a few donors.

Material for sequencing was naive CD8+ T cells from PBMCs. V usage is TRBV7-3 and J usage is TRBJ2-3; possible D gene TRBD2, 5 bases. The receptor was derived from a man between 18 and 35 years old in good health. Some clones in this sample may be carry-over from other donors' samples. The CDR3 is CASSPTGFFTDTQYF. CDR3 DNA: TGTGCCAGCAGCCCAACGGGGTTCTTCACAGATACGCAGTATTTT. Variable domain in full (rest from reference TRBV7-3 and TRBJ2-3): GAGVSQTPSNKVTEKGKYVELRCDPISGHTALYWYRQSLGQGPEFLIYFQGTGAADDSGLPNDRFFAVRPEGSVSTLKIQRTERGDSAVYLCASSPTGFFTDTQYFGPGTRLTVL.